A single sample gave rise to the 9 T cell receptor beta chains below, sequenced in a study of metastatic and nonmetastatic thyroid tumors. TCRdb reassembled clones from the PCR reads with MiXCR. Here the sample spans 16,000 or so clones, approximately 24% being singletons. There were no patients who had received any treatment before thyroid surgery. Sequences were obtained from tumor tissue. The receptors were sampled from a male donor with papillary thyroid cancer or a benign thyroid nodule (not recorded which). Some clones in this sample may be carry-over from other donors' samples.

The V gene is TRBV6-6, the J gene TRBJ2-2; 12 bases fit TRBD2. The CDR3 consists of 18 residues. Unmatched junction bases numbered 13, after V lost 6 bases and J lost 5 bases. The germline gives CDR1 MNHNY, CDR2 SVGAGI (reference sequence). The CDR3 DNA follows: TGTGCCAGCAGCCGGACTAGCGGGGCGGCTTCAAAAACCGGGGAGCTGTTTTTT. Protein: CASSRTSGAASKTGELFF.

This clone was recorded many times. The gene calls are TRBV7-2 and TRBJ2-4, with a possible D match to TRBD2 (6 bases). This CDR3 is 15 amino acids long. With 4 bases removed from V and 0 bases from J, the gap between germline ends came to 10 bases. Germline V gene lookup returns CDR1 SGHTA and CDR2 FQGNSA. The CDR3, as DNA: TGTGCCAGCAGCTCACCGGGACTAGCCAAAAACATTCAGTACTTC. Translation gives CASSSPGLAKNIQYF.

V is TRBV3-1 and J is TRBJ2-7; D could derive from TRBD1 or TRBD2 (6 bases each). The CDR3 has 15 amino acids. Germline V gives CDR1 LGHDT, CDR2 YNNKEL (reference sequence). Trimming stripped 4 bases from V and 7 bases from J, with 20 bases between. Here the CDR3 DNA reads TGTGCCAGCAGCCCCCGGAGGGGCAGGGGAGATGAGCAGTACTTC. Translating it yields CASSPRRGRGDEQYF.

The chain recombines TRBV28 with TRBJ2-5, with 8 positions matching TRBD1. This CDR3 has 17 amino acids. With V trimmed by 5 bases and J by 5 bases, 16 bases remained unmatched. CDR1 and CDR2 from the germline V gene are MDHEN and SYDVKM. CDR3 in amino acids: CASSIIRTGLRAETQYF. The CDR3 DNA is TGTGCCAGCAGTATAATACGGACAGGGCTTCGGGCGGAGACCCAGTACTTC.

This clone occurred many times. The germline gene is not matched at one end of the junction; a read error may be the cause. V usage is TRBV14 and J usage is TRBJ1-1; D is uncertain. There are 13 residues in the CDR3. Germline CDR1 and CDR2: SGHDN and FVKESK. Here the CDR3 reads CASSPLGNTEALF. DNA of the CDR3: TGTGCCAGCAGCCCCCTCGGGAACACTGAAGCTCTCTTT.

This clone has at least ten counts. V is TRBV9 and J is TRBJ2-7; 7 bases are shared with TRBD1. This CDR3 has 14 amino acids. Germline V gene data show CDR1 as SGDLS and CDR2 as YYNGEE. V lost 1 base and J lost 0; bases outside the gene matches: 1. This CDR3 reads CASSVWDSSYEQYF. CDR3 DNA sequence: TGTGCCAGCAGCGTATGGGACAGCTCCTACGAGCAGTACTTC.

This clone was recorded a few times. A much larger clone sits a single nucleotide away, making a read error possible. This chain joins TRBV25-1 and TRBJ2-1; unclear D gene. CDR3 size: 18 residues. Germline lookup yields CDR1 MGHDK and CDR2 SYGVNS. CDR3 nucleotide sequence: TGTGCCGCCTCTCCCGCCCCGAATGGGCACAGCTCCTACAATGAGCAGTCCTTC. The encoded protein is CAASPAPNGHSSYNEQSF. Variable domain in full (rest from reference TRBV25-1 and TRBJ2-1): EADIYQTPRYLVIGTGKKITLECSQTMGHDKMYWYQQDPGMELHLIHYSYGVNSTEKGDLSSESTVSRIRTEHFPLTLESARPSHTSQYLCAASPAPNGHSSYNEQSFGPGTRLTVL.

Points on this clone: Relative to the germline gene, one junction end is altered; a read error may explain this. The chain uses TRBV7-8 and TRBJ2-5; D is perhaps TRBD2 (6 bases). The germline V gene has CDR1 SGHVS and CDR2 FQNEAQ. This CDR3 is built from 15 residues. Here the CDR3 reads CASSRPLARQETQHF. The CDR3 bases are TGTGCCAGCAGCCGACCCCTAGCGCGCCAAGAGACCCAGCACTTC.

By share of the sample, this clone is medium-sized. The CDR3 spells CASSLEASYEQYF. For the CDR3, the DNA is TGTGCCAGCAGCTTGGAAGCCTCCTACGAGCAGTACTTC. The V gene is TRBV5-4, the J gene TRBJ2-7; D ambiguous. From germline, CDR1 is SGHNT and CDR2 YYREEE (reference sequence). The germline V and J ends were trimmed by 0 bases and 0 bases, with 4 bases remaining between them. The CDR3 has 13 residues.